The 14 T cell receptor beta chains presented below share a single source sample, sequenced in a study of T cells in women clearing cervical HPV infection. The method was immunoSEQ multiplex PCR; TCRdb's version includes in-frame clones alone and lacks a portion of them. This specimen shows over 25,000 clones; the ten leading clones hold about 22%. The specimen was blood buffy coat. The receptors originated from a woman aged 18-70 years with a cervical HPV16 infection that either progressed to CIN3+ or cleared (not recorded which).

In regard to this clone: The read comes to an end 3 residues before the CDR3 does, leaving the germline J gene to fill in the end. The rearrangement uses TRBV30 and TRBJ1-5; 7 nucleotides match TRBD1. In germline, CDR1 is GTSNPN, CDR2 SVGIG (reference sequence). With V trimmed by 7 bases and J by 5 bases, 8 bases remained unmatched. The CDR3 extends over 13 amino acids. This chain's CDR3 is CASSTQGDQPQHF. The sequenced part of the CDR3 DNA is TGTGCCTCGAGCACTCAGGGGGATCAGCCC. The full variable domain, its missing parts supplied by reference TRBV30 and TRBJ1-5, is SQTIHQWPATLVQPVGSPLSLECTVEGTSNPNLYWYRQAAGRGLQLLFYSVGIGQISSEVPQNLSASRPQDRQFILSSKKLLLSDSGFYLCASSTQGDQPQHFGDGTRLSIL.

Of note for this clone: The read stops 3 residues short of the end of the CDR3; the missing end is completed from the germline J gene. The chain links TRBV18 to TRBJ2-1, with 8 bases matching TRBD2. CDR1 and CDR2 (germline): KGHSH, LQKENI. The CDR3 runs to 14 residues. J lost 8 bases, V lost 6 bases, and 9 bases had no gene match. CDR3 DNA (partial): TGTGCCAGCTCGGCTACTAGCGGCCGTGATGAG. Residues: CASSATSGRDE. The CDR3 reads in full as CASSATSGRDEQFF. The whole variable domain, filled in from reference TRBV18 and TRBJ2-1, reads NAGVMQNPRHLVRRRGQEARLRCSPMKGHSHVYWYRQLPEEGLKFMVYLQKENIIDESGMPKERFSAEFPKEGPSILRIQQVVRGDSAAYFCASSATSGRDEQFFGPGTRLTVL.

Concerning this clone itself: The read ends 3 residues early relative to the CDR3; the germline J gene fills the gap. The chain has TRBV5-1 and TRBJ2-7; 8 nucleotides align to TRBD2. The CDR3 contains 16 residues. V lost 4 bases to trimming and J lost 6 bases; unmatched junction nucleotides: 15. The germline gives CDR1 SGHRS, CDR2 YFSETQ. CDR3 DNA (partial): TGCGCCAGCAGCCAAATTCGGGACACGGGAGGGCCCGAG. The encoded protein is CASSQIRDTGGPE. The full CDR3 protein is CASSQIRDTGGPEQYF. Looking up the rest from reference TRBV5-1 and TRBJ2-7 gives the full variable domain: KAGVTQTPRYLIKTRGQQVTLSCSPISGHRSVSWYQQTPGQGLQFLFEYFSETQRNKGNFPGRFSGRQFSNSRSEMNVSTLELGDSALYLCASSQIRDTGGPEQYFGPGTRLTVT.

The sequenced CDR3 bases are TGTGCCACCAGTGACACGGGACTAGCGGGAAATGAG. Translation gives CATSDTGLAGNE. The full-length CDR3 reads as CATSDTGLAGNEQFF. The V call is TRBV24-1, the J call TRBJ2-1; 13 nucleotides align to TRBD2. The read ends 3 residues early relative to the CDR3; the germline J gene fills the gap. J gave up 7 bases and V 4 bases, and 3 bases lay outside the gene matches. This CDR3 spans 15 amino acids. Germline CDR1 KGHDR, CDR2 SFDVKD.

Turning to this clone: The CDR3 is cut off 3 residues early in the read; its end comes from the germline J gene. The chain links TRBV5-1 to TRBJ1-2, with TRBD1 identical over 10 bases. The germline V gene encodes CDR1 SGHRS and CDR2 YFSETQ. This CDR3 has 14 amino acids. V shed 3 bases and J 4 bases; nucleotides not matched to a gene: 3. The CDR3 bases that were read are TGCGCCAGCAGCTCGGGACAGGGGAGCTATGGC. Translation gives CASSSGQGSYG. In full, the CDR3 is CASSSGQGSYGYTF.

The sequenced part of the CDR3 DNA is TGTGCCAGCAGTTCGCTAAGACTAGCGGGAGGGCCGGAGACG. It yields the protein CASSSLRLAGGPET. The full-length CDR3 reads as CASSSLRLAGGPETQYF. The V gene is TRBV6-2 or TRBV6-3, the J gene TRBJ2-3; 14 nucleotides align to TRBD2. Read data end 3 residues before the CDR3 end; the end is taken from the germline J gene. The length of the CDR3 is 17 residues. Per germline, CDR1 MNHEY and CDR2 SVGEGT.

Turning to this clone: The CDR3 end falls 3 residues outside the read, so it is completed with the germline J gene. The chain links TRBV18 to TRBJ2-7; 7 positions agree with TRBD1. The CDR3 extends over 14 amino acids. Germline CDR1 is KGHSH and CDR2 is LQKENI. With 3 bases clipped from V and 6 bases from J, the junction kept 8 bases outside the gene matches. The CDR3 region is CASSPYSGDSEQYF. CDR3 DNA, as far as it was read: TGTGCCAGCTCACCGTATTCTGGGGACAGCGAG.

As concerns this clone: The read falls 3 residues short of the CDR3 end, and the missing part is taken from the germline J gene. The chain links TRBV6-1 to TRBJ1-5; TRBD1 aligns across 9 bases. The germline gives CDR1 MNHNS, CDR2 SASEGT. The CDR3 spans 15 residues. Trimming cost V 3 bases and J 7 bases; bases outside gene matches: 7. CDR3 DNA, as far as it was read: TGTGCCAGCAGTGATATGGGACAGGGTAACCAGCCC. Amino acids: CASSDMGQGNQP. The complete CDR3 protein is CASSDMGQGNQPQHF.

Concerning this clone: The CDR3 extends 3 residues past the end of the read, so its final part is completed from the germline J gene. This sequence joins TRBV7-8 and TRBJ1-5, with TRBD1 matching over 8 bases. Germline V gene data show CDR1 as SGHVS and CDR2 as FQNEAQ. With 5 bases clipped from V and 0 bases from J, the junction kept 9 bases outside the gene matches. CDR3 length equals 17 residues. The DNA read from the CDR3 is TGTGCCAGCAGCCCGGACAGGGTGGGGTATAGCAATCAGCCC. This codes for CASSPDRVGYSNQP. The whole CDR3 protein is CASSPDRVGYSNQPQHF.

To note about this clone: With the read ending 3 residues before the CDR3 end, the germline J gene is used to fill in that end. This rearrangement joins TRBV18 to TRBJ2-4; the match to TRBD1 covers 8 bases. Germline lookup yields CDR1 KGHSH and CDR2 LQKENI. The length of the CDR3 is 15 residues. The covered CDR3 bases are TGTGCCAGCTCACCAGGACAGGGAGATAACTATGGT. Its protein is CASSPGQGDNYG. Given in full, the CDR3 is CASSPGQGDNYGQYF. The variable domain in full, with the rest retrieved from reference TRBV18 and TRBJ2-4, is NAGVMQNPRHLVRRRGQEARLRCSPMKGHSHVYWYRQLPEEGLKFMVYLQKENIIDESGMPKERFSAEFPKEGPSILRIQQVVRGDSAAYFCASSPGQGDNYGQYFGAGTRLSVL.

In the case of this clone: At one of its ends the junction is not consistent with the germline gene, which may arise from a read error. The read ends 3 residues early relative to the CDR3; the germline J gene fills the gap. Distinct nucleotide sequences in the sample also encode this CDR3. The chain carries TRBV18 and TRBJ1-3; weak D call: TRBD1 (6 bases). Germline CDR1 KGHSH, CDR2 LQKENI. The CDR3 totals 18 residues. CDR3 DNA, as far as it was read: TGTGCCAGCTCACCAATCGGTGGGGGCCTACGCTCTGGAAACACG. Translated: CASSPIGGGLRSGNT. The CDR3 as a whole reads CASSPIGGGLRSGNTIYF.

A word on this clone: The read ends 3 residues shy of where the CDR3 ends; the end is completed using the germline J gene. Within the sample, other DNA sequences also encode this same CDR3. The chain employs TRBV14 and TRBJ1-2; the D gene is possibly TRBD1 (5 bases). CDR3 length equals 13 residues. V lost 4 bases to trimming and J lost 3 bases, with 9 bases between them. Germline CDR1 SGHDN, CDR2 FVKESK. CDR3 region: CASSRGDYYGYTF. Incomplete CDR3 DNA: TGTGCCAGCAGCCGAGGGGATTACTATGGC.

On this clone itself: From the germline J gene comes the end of the CDR3, since the read stops 3 residues before it. The V gene is TRBV11-3, the J gene TRBJ2-7; possible D gene TRBD2, 6 bases. V dropped 10 bases and J dropped 6 bases, with 19 bases sitting between them. The CDR3 length is 13 residues. CDR1 is SGHNT, CDR2 YENEEA, per germline. The part of the CDR3 DNA that was read is TGTGCCACCGGAGGGGCAGCCTCCGGCGAG. Its translation is CATGGAASGE. The whole CDR3 region reads CATGGAASGEQYF.

As regards this clone: The sequence runs out 3 residues before the end of the CDR3; the remainder is reconstructed from the germline J gene. The chain carries TRBV9 and TRBJ1-1; TRBD1 matches 7 bases. Unmatched junction bases numbered 3, after V lost 0 bases and J lost 4 bases. Germline V gene data show CDR1 as SGDLS and CDR2 as YYNGEE. The CDR3 is 14 residues long. The covered CDR3 bases are TGTGCCAGCAGCGTAGCTCGGACAGGCACTGAA. It codes for CASSVARTGTE. The entire CDR3 sequence reads CASSVARTGTEAFF.